This record looks at one TCR beta chain sequence and its context. Germline V gene data show CDR1 as LNHDA and CDR2 as SQIVND (reference sequence). V dropped 5 bases and J dropped 7 bases, with 14 bases sitting between them. The CDR3 spans 14 residues. The entry originates in a study of blood T cell repertoires in COVID-19. Original handling: From reference gene primer amplification, estimates of nucleated cell counts were derived. This table comes from immunoSEQ multiplex PCR, and its TCRdb copy is limited to in-frame clones, with some not included. V and J calls and clone size are those listed in that table; D and trimming were worked out from the DNA. The data show approximately 72,000 clones, with over 75% seen just once and roughly 24% held by the top ten.

The chain has TRBV19 and TRBJ1-4; tentative D call: TRBD1 (6 bases). The TCR sequence derives from a man in his fifties or sixties with acute or convalescent COVID-19. Material for sequencing was peripheral blood. The CDR3 DNA sequence: TGTGCCAGTAGTTCTAACAGGGATGGTGAAAAACTGTTTTTT. Its translation: CASSSNRDGEKLFF.